The TCR beta chain under discussion was sequenced for a study of CD8 T cells in ankylosing spondylitis (dated by TCRdb to about 2017). Background on the whole study: T cell receptor beta repertoires were profiled in healthy donors and ankylosing spondylitis patients so that disease-linked TCR variants could be found. The full study cohort was made up of about two dozen ankylosing spondylitis patients and 108 healthy donors. Peripheral blood was sampled, and synovial fluid was additionally collected from ankylosing spondylitis patients.

Overall study outcomes, separate from this receptor: A TCR beta motif of about 8 highly homologous amino acid variants appeared characteristic of blood from ankylosing spondylitis patients. In peripheral blood, the disease-linked clones were found at relatively low frequencies and had a CD8+ phenotype. Some TCR beta motif variants had previously been reported in synovial fluid and blood of reactive arthritis patients, which suggested common disease-initiation mechanisms. The disease-linked clones were reported to be significantly enriched in matched synovial fluid samples from ankylosing spondylitis patients.

Looking up the germline V gene (reference sequence) yields CDR1 LGHDT and CDR2 YNNKEL. The V end loses 2 bases and the J end loses 5 bases, and a stretch of 13 bases separates them. The CDR3 covers 15 residues, taking in both the cysteine and the phenylalanine. The entry retains the CDR3 DNA only, 45 bases that are in frame from base 1. Remarks on this clonotype: Which antigen it targets is not known. Qualities for individual bases were not recorded, and no much larger clone is one base off.

Reads for this sample came from an Illumina HiSeq 2500. Quantitative 5'-RACE with molecular barcodes was the method used to prepare the TCR beta libraries. The published analysis was carried out like this. To identify disease-linked TCR variants, a new computational method was used, one built on a probabilistic model of VDJ rearrangement. TCRdb applied fastp at Q25 and MiXCR to the public reads, then kept only in-frame beta chains. Rows are unified per CDR3 protein, each entry keeping the most common DNA and genes. The V and J calls and clone size are TCRdb's, not the authors'. A total of more than 650,000 distinct CDR3 sequences appear in this sample, approximately 12% of them only once. Of the sample, approximately 0.51% falls within the top ten clones.

The sequenced material came from blood, either unsorted or a sorted T cell fraction (not recorded which). The TCR comes from a male donor with ankylosing spondylitis. The chain was built from TRBV3-1 and TRBJ2-1; the best D guess is TRBD1, with 5 bases matching. CDR3 region: CASSQWSLGDNEQFF. At the DNA level, the sequence is TGTGCCAGCAGCCAATGGAGCTTAGGGGACAATGAGCAGTTCTTC.